The rows below give T cell receptor beta chains drawn from one sample of a study of human T cells and chemical hapten exposure. One entry per CDR3 protein, called by TCRdb with MiXCR from the RACE reads. The table records 79,000 or so distinct CDR3 sequences, about a tenth of them present only once. The sequenced sample was whole blood, obtained in connection with sensitization to the hapten diphenylcyclopropenone (DPC). The receptors shown here come from a woman between 45 and 60 years old with alopecia areata. Some clones in this sample may be carry-over from other donors' samples. CDR3s include the opening cysteine and the closing phenylalanine or tryptophan. Each record gives: clone size, V gene, D gene, J gene, CDR3 protein, CDR3 DNA. A D gene is named only where the DNA matches it firmly. Clone size appears in some rows only: once, few, many, or a class for an expanded clone.

few	TRBV30	TRBD1	TRBJ1-2	CAWSGQGAHGYTF	TGTGCCTGGAGCGGACAGGGGGCGCATGGCTACACCTTC
few	TRBV28	.	TRBJ1-1	CASSYGGLIF	TGTGCCAGCAGTTACGGAGGGTTAATCTTT
few	TRBV6-1	.	TRBJ1-2	CASRVELDNYGYTF	TGTGCCAGCAGGGTCGAGTTGGATAACTATGGCTACACCTTC
.	TRBV5-1	.	TRBJ2-1	CASSLVPPANEQFF	TGCGCCAGCAGCTTGGTCCCGCCAGCAAATGAGCAGTTCTTC
.	TRBV20-1	.	TRBJ2-7	CSARDERAYEQYF	TGCAGTGCTAGAGATGAGCGGGCCTACGAGCAGTACTTC
.	TRBV7-2	.	TRBJ1-3	CASSLDREPWTSTAGNTIYF	TGTGCCAGCAGCTTAGATCGTGAGCCGTGGACGAGTACAGCTGGAAACACCATATATTTT
many	TRBV5-1	TRBD2	TRBJ2-7	CASSPGGTSGTYEQYF	TGCGCCAGCAGCCCCGGGGGGACTAGCGGGACCTACGAGCAGTACTTC
.	TRBV28	.	TRBJ2-1	CASSVSYNEQFF	TGTGCCAGCTCAGTCTCCTACAATGAGCAGTTCTTC
.	TRBV6-2/TRBV6-3	TRBD1	TRBJ2-3	CASRTGTGITDTQYF	TGTGCCAGCAGGACCGGGACAGGTATAACAGATACGCAGTATTTT
few	TRBV7-6	TRBD2	TRBJ2-3	CASSPLASTSGNTDTQYF	TGTGCCAGCAGCCCACTCGCCTCGACTAGCGGGAACACAGATACGCAGTATTTT
many	TRBV6-1	.	TRBJ1-3	CASTELGNTIYF	TGTGCCAGCACTGAACTCGGAAACACCATATATTTT
many	TRBV19	.	TRBJ2-7	CASQRRRDQAYEQYF	TGTGCCAGTCAGAGACGGAGGGACCAAGCCTACGAGCAGTACTTC
many	TRBV29-1	.	TRBJ2-1	CSVIPTSSYNEQFF	TGCAGCGTTATACCGACCTCATCTTACAATGAGCAGTTCTTC
.	TRBV4-1	.	TRBJ1-2	CASSKELFSGGGYTF	TGCGCCAGCAGCAAAGAGCTGTTTAGCGGCGGCGGCTACACCTTC
few	TRBV6-6	.	TRBJ1-1	CASSLPQGANTEAFF	TGTGCCAGCAGTCTACCACAGGGTGCGAACACTGAAGCTTTCTTT
.	TRBV20-1	.	TRBJ2-7	CSARDPGRAPMQYF	TGCAGTGCTAGAGATCCTGGGCGAGCTCCGATGCAGTACTTC
once	TRBV7-6	.	TRBJ2-6	CASSLDGLGGAIVLTF	TGTGCCAGCAGCTTAGACGGCCTCGGAGGGGCCATCGTCCTGACTTTC
many	TRBV13	.	TRBJ2-7	CASSPRPQRASYEQYF	TGTGCCAGCAGCCCCCGCCCCCAGCGGGCGTCCTACGAGCAGTACTTC
many	TRBV6-5	.	TRBJ2-2	CASRRDLTGELFF	TGTGCCAGCAGGCGGGACCTTACCGGGGAGCTGTTTTTT
few	TRBV20-1	.	TRBJ1-3	CSASYGAAGNTIYF	TGCAGTGCTAGCTACGGGGCTGCTGGAAACACCATATATTTT
few	TRBV18	.	TRBJ1-5	CASSPPGGKGQPQHF	TGTGCCAGCTCACCACCGGGCGGGAAAGGTCAGCCCCAGCATTTT
few	TRBV29-1	.	TRBJ2-1	CSVETNHEQFF	TGCAGCGTTGAAACAAACCATGAGCAGTTCTTC
few	TRBV10-2	.	TRBJ1-3	CASSELHSSGNTIYF	TGCGCCAGCAGTGAACTTCACAGCTCTGGAAACACCATATATTTT
few	TRBV14	.	TRBJ1-1	CASSLQRTTNTEAFF	TGTGCCAGCAGCCTTCAGAGGACAACGAACACTGAAGCTTTCTTT
few	TRBV11-3	TRBD1	TRBJ2-7	CASRGGTGSYEQYF	TGTGCCAGCAGAGGGGGGACAGGGTCCTACGAGCAGTACTTC
.	TRBV6-4	.	TRBJ2-6	CASSDGMRTGANVLTF	TGTGCCAGCAGTGATGGGATGAGGACTGGGGCCAACGTCCTGACTTTC
many	TRBV5-1	.	TRBJ2-5	CASSPRGGYAKETQYF	TGCGCCAGCAGCCCGAGGGGTGGCTACGCCAAAGAGACCCAGTACTTC
few	TRBV7-9	.	TRBJ2-5	CASSQATGGPQETQYF	TGTGCCAGCAGCCAGGCGACTGGGGGCCCCCAAGAGACCCAGTACTTC
.	TRBV29-1	.	TRBJ2-7	CSVETDDEGGQYF	TGCAGCGTTGAAACGGATGACGAAGGAGGGCAGTACTTC
few	TRBV20-1	TRBD2	TRBJ2-3	CSAGGGRAADTQYF	TGCAGTGCCGGGGGGGGCCGGGCCGCAGATACGCAGTATTTT
few	TRBV3-2	.	TRBJ1-5	CASSPSGDTYSNQPQHF	TGTGCCAGCAGCCCCAGTGGGGACACCTATAGCAATCAGCCCCAGCATTTT
few	TRBV5-1	TRBD2	TRBJ2-2	CASSFGLAGKTGELFF	TGCGCCAGCAGCTTCGGACTAGCGGGAAAGACCGGGGAGCTGTTTTTT
few	TRBV27	.	TRBJ1-4	CASSPHRNNEKLFF	TGTGCCAGCAGCCCTCACCGAAATAATGAAAAACTGTTTTTT
.	TRBV11-2	.	TRBJ1-3	CASSIGAGAGGNTIYF	TGTGCCAGCAGCATTGGTGCGGGGGCAGGAGGAAACACCATATATTTT
.	TRBV9	.	TRBJ1-3	CASSVDPAADSGNTIYF	TGTGCCAGCAGCGTAGACCCGGCAGCCGACTCTGGAAACACCATATATTTT
.	TRBV29-1	.	TRBJ2-1	CSPGLGVHNEQFF	TGCAGCCCTGGGCTTGGGGTACACAATGAGCAGTTCTTC
.	TRBV7-9	TRBD1	TRBJ2-6	CASSFSTGTGANVLTF	TGTGCCAGCAGCTTCTCGACAGGGACAGGGGCCAACGTCCTGACTTTC
few	TRBV11-2	.	TRBJ2-2	CASSLPGELFF	TGTGCCAGCAGCTTACCCGGGGAGCTGTTTTTT
few	TRBV7-2	TRBD1	TRBJ2-1	CASRPDRRYNEQFF	TGTGCCAGCAGACCGGACAGGAGATACAATGAGCAGTTCTTC
few	TRBV6-6	.	TRBJ1-3	CASTPGNTIYF	TGTGCCAGCACTCCTGGAAACACCATATATTTT
.	TRBV20-1	TRBD1	TRBJ2-1	CSVSEGTGGYNEQFF	TGCAGTGTTAGTGAAGGGACAGGGGGTTACAATGAGCAGTTCTTC
.	TRBV7-2	.	TRBJ2-7	CASSPGGGHEQYF	TGTGCCAGCAGCCCTGGGGGTGGGCACGAGCAGTACTTC
few	TRBV7-3	TRBD1	TRBJ2-3	CASSLRGPSTDTQYF	TGTGCCAGCAGCCTCAGGGGGCCTAGCACAGATACGCAGTATTTT
few	TRBV6-6	TRBD1	TRBJ2-7	CASSYGTDSYEQYF	TGTGCCAGCAGTTATGGGACAGACTCCTACGAGCAGTACTTC
.	TRBV28	TRBD1	TRBJ2-2	CATGHRGRNTGELFF	TGTGCCACCGGACACAGGGGAAGAAACACCGGGGAGCTGTTTTTT
many	TRBV5-1	TRBD1	TRBJ1-2	CASRKLQGGNYGYTF	TGCGCCAGCAGAAAACTACAGGGGGGTAACTATGGCTACACCTTC
few	TRBV7-8	TRBD1	TRBJ1-5	CASSSWTGSPVQPQHF	TGTGCCAGCAGCTCGTGGACAGGGTCGCCAGTTCAGCCCCAGCATTTT
few	TRBV7-9	TRBD1	TRBJ1-1	CASSFRTGRTEAFF	TGTGCCAGCAGCTTCCGGACAGGGCGGACTGAAGCTTTCTTT
.	TRBV7-7	TRBD2	TRBJ2-3	CASSGGSGDTQYF	TGTGCTAGCAGCGGGGGTTCGGGGGATACGCAGTATTTT
few	TRBV18	.	TRBJ1-1	CASSPTEEGEAFF	TGTGCCAGCTCACCCACAGAGGAGGGTGAAGCTTTCTTT
.	TRBV9	.	TRBJ1-1	CASSGGTSNTEAFF	TGTGCCAGCAGCGGCGGTACCTCGAACACTGAAGCTTTCTTT
many	TRBV19	.	TRBJ1-5	CASSIVDQPQHF	TGTGCCAGTAGTATAGTTGACCAGCCCCAGCATTTT
few	TRBV11-2	.	TRBJ2-5	CASVAGGGQETQYF	TGTGCCAGCGTCGCAGGGGGGGGCCAAGAGACCCAGTACTTC
.	TRBV9	.	TRBJ2-2	CASNRGVGTGELFF	TGTGCCAGCAACCGAGGGGTAGGAACCGGGGAGCTGTTTTTT
few	TRBV28	TRBD1	TRBJ1-6	CASSTIRGQGRSPLHF	TGTGCCAGCAGTACGATACGGGGACAGGGCCGGTCACCCCTCCACTTT
few	TRBV12-3/TRBV12-4	TRBD1	TRBJ1-1	CASSLVSHRGNTEAFF	TGTGCCAGCAGTTTAGTATCGCACAGGGGGAACACTGAAGCTTTCTTT